The rows below give T cell receptor beta chains drawn from one sample of a study of CD4 T cells in relation to SARS-CoV-2 and coronaviruses. Assay: immunoSEQ multiplex PCR; the TCRdb copy retains only in-frame clones and omits some. The sample gives 30,000 or so clones, over 60% of which show up once; 20% to 25% is in the top ten. Antigens of these TCRs are unknown. Sequenced material: CD4+ T cells from PBMCs, cultured in vitro. Source of these receptors: a human donor in good health. The CDR3 runs from the conserved cysteine through the conserved F or W. D genes are given only for firm matches. Size is stated for part of the rows, as once, few or many counts, or as a class when the clone is expanded.

J: TRBJ1-5
length: 15
D: TRBD1
V: TRBV6-2/TRBV6-3
size: .
CDR3: CASNPTGERNQPQHF
DNA: TGTGCCAGCAACCCAACAGGGGAACGCAATCAGCCCCAGCATTTT

J: TRBJ2-7
length: 11
D: .
V: TRBV7-9
size: .
CDR3: CASSPDYEQYF
DNA: TGTGCCAGCAGCCCGGATTACGAGCAGTACTTC

J: TRBJ2-1
length: 12
D: .
V: TRBV7-9
size: .
CDR3: CASSQGRFEQFF
DNA: TGTGCCAGCAGCCAAGGGAGGTTTGAGCAGTTCTTC

J: TRBJ2-3
length: 13
D: .
V: TRBV30
size: .
CDR3: CAWSSDLTDTQYF
DNA: TGTGCCTGGAGTTCGGACCTCACAGATACGCAGTATTTT

J: TRBJ1-3
length: 16
D: TRBD1
V: TRBV5-5
size: .
CDR3: CASSSGDSYPGNTIYF
DNA: TGTGCCAGCAGCTCAGGGGACAGCTACCCTGGAAACACCATATATTTT

J: TRBJ2-7
length: 18
D: TRBD2
V: TRBV7-2
size: .
CDR3: CASSPTFLLAGDSYEQYF
DNA: TGTGCCAGCAGCCCTACCTTCTTACTAGCGGGAGACTCCTACGAGCAGTACTTC

J: TRBJ2-3
length: 15
D: .
V: TRBV18
size: few
CDR3: CASSSQGPGTDTQYF
DNA: TGTGCCAGCTCATCTCAGGGGCCCGGCACAGATACGCAGTATTTT

J: TRBJ2-2
length: 15
D: .
V: TRBV3-1/TRBV3-2
size: few
CDR3: CASSTRTVYTGELFF
DNA: TGTGCCAGCAGCACCCGGACAGTGTACACCGGGGAGCTGTTTTTT

J: TRBJ2-7
length: 15
D: TRBD2
V: TRBV6-5
size: .
CDR3: CASSYETSGLSEQYF
DNA: TGTGCCAGCAGTTACGAAACTAGCGGCCTATCCGAGCAGTACTTC

J: TRBJ2-3
length: 13
D: .
V: TRBV19
size: .
CDR3: CASSISGTDTQYF
DNA: TGTGCCAGTAGTATAAGCGGGACAGATACGCAGTATTTT

J: TRBJ2-5
length: 14
D: .
V: TRBV29-1
size: once
CDR3: CSVEADGRGETQYF
DNA: TGCAGCGTTGAAGCTGACGGGCGGGGTGAGACCCAGTACTTC

J: TRBJ2-3
length: 14
D: .
V: TRBV6-5
size: .
CDR3: CASVKLRGTDTQYF
DNA: TGTGCCAGCGTGAAGCTACGGGGGACAGATACGCAGTATTTT

J: TRBJ1-1
length: 14
D: .
V: TRBV18
size: few
CDR3: CASSPTPGATEAFF
DNA: TGTGCCAGCTCACCCACGCCGGGGGCAACTGAAGCTTTCTTT

J: TRBJ2-1
length: 13
D: .
V: TRBV11-3
size: few
CDR3: CASSRDPRGGQFF
DNA: TGTGCCAGCAGCCGGGACCCCAGGGGAGGGCAGTTCTTC

J: TRBJ2-7
length: 14
D: TRBD2
V: TRBV19
size: .
CDR3: CASSGLAGTYEQYF
DNA: TGTGCCAGTAGCGGACTAGCGGGGACCTACGAGCAGTACTTC

J: TRBJ2-3
length: 17
D: TRBD2
V: TRBV7-2
size: .
CDR3: CASSSGRDSGNTDTQYF
DNA: TGTGCCAGCAGCTCCGGACGGGATAGCGGGAACACAGATACGCAGTATTTT

J: TRBJ1-1
length: 15
D: .
V: TRBV7-6
size: .
CDR3: CASGPKGHANTEAFF
DNA: TGTGCCAGCGGACCTAAGGGGCATGCAAACACTGAAGCTTTCTTT

J: TRBJ2-6
length: 16
D: TRBD1
V: TRBV6-1
size: .
CDR3: CASSEVQGTGANVLTF
DNA: TGTGCCAGCAGTGAGGTACAGGGGACTGGGGCCAACGTCCTGACTTTC

J: TRBJ2-7
length: 14
D: .
V: TRBV7-9
size: few
CDR3: CASSRGAGSDEQYF
DNA: TGTGCCAGCAGCCGGGGGGCAGGGTCCGACGAGCAGTACTTC

J: TRBJ2-5
length: 14
D: TRBD2
V: TRBV5-6
size: .
CDR3: CASIERGGQEAQYF
DNA: TGTGCCAGCATCGAGCGGGGGGGCCAAGAGGCCCAGTACTTC

J: TRBJ1-1
length: 15
D: TRBD1
V: TRBV6-5
size: .
CDR3: CASSYSRDRGTEAFF
DNA: TGTGCCAGCAGTTACTCGAGGGACAGGGGAACTGAAGCTTTCTTT

J: TRBJ2-7
length: 19
D: TRBD2
V: TRBV7-8
size: .
CDR3: CASSLGWGYTSGNTYEQYF
DNA: TGTGCCAGCAGCTTAGGGTGGGGGTATACTAGCGGGAACACCTACGAGCAGTACTTC

J: TRBJ1-2
length: 14
D: .
V: TRBV2
size: .
CDR3: CASSVSAEVYGYTF
DNA: TGTGCCAGCAGTGTCTCAGCTGAAGTTTATGGCTACACCTTC

J: TRBJ2-1
length: 15
D: TRBD2
V: TRBV3-1/TRBV3-2
size: .
CDR3: CASSPSGISYNEQFF
DNA: TGTGCCAGCAGTCCTAGCGGGATCTCCTACAATGAGCAGTTCTTC

J: TRBJ2-1
length: 17
D: TRBD2
V: TRBV20-1
size: once
CDR3: CSASRPGLGVYDNEQFF
DNA: TGCAGTGCTAGTCGTCCGGGACTAGGGGTTTACGACAATGAGCAGTTCTTC

J: TRBJ1-1
length: 15
D: .
V: TRBV4-1
size: .
CDR3: CASSQPGPRYTEAFF
DNA: TGCGCCAGCAGCCAACCGGGACCCCGGTACACTGAAGCTTTCTTT

J: TRBJ1-2
length: 15
D: .
V: TRBV19
size: .
CDR3: CASNPGELANYGYTF
DNA: TGTGCCAGTAACCCCGGGGAGTTGGCTAACTATGGCTACACCTTC

J: TRBJ1-1
length: 13
D: .
V: TRBV6-5
size: few
CDR3: CASRSGPHTEAFF
DNA: TGTGCCAGCAGATCGGGACCCCACACTGAAGCTTTCTTT

J: TRBJ2-5
length: 18
D: TRBD2
V: TRBV19
size: .
CDR3: CASSIRGLAGGLQETQYF
DNA: TGTGCCAGTAGTATAAGAGGACTAGCGGGGGGACTCCAAGAGACCCAGTACTTC

J: TRBJ1-6
length: 13
D: .
V: TRBV12-3/TRBV12-4
size: .
CDR3: CASSQGVNSPLHF
DNA: TGTGCCAGCAGTCAGGGAGTTAATTCACCCCTCCACTTT

J: TRBJ1-1
length: 13
D: .
V: TRBV2
size: few
CDR3: CASSPDHGTEAFF
DNA: TGTGCCAGCAGTCCGGACCATGGAACTGAAGCTTTCTTT

J: TRBJ2-2
length: 14
D: .
V: TRBV19
size: .
CDR3: CASSARRSSGELFF
DNA: TGTGCCAGTAGTGCCAGACGGTCGTCCGGGGAGCTGTTTTTT

J: TRBJ2-6
length: 15
D: .
V: TRBV6-5
size: .
CDR3: CATSRGFSGANVLTF
DNA: TGTGCCACCTCAAGGGGGTTCTCTGGGGCCAACGTCCTGACTTTC

J: TRBJ2-5
length: 13
D: .
V: TRBV18
size: .
CDR3: CASSRGSQETQYF
DNA: TGTGCCAGCTCACGGGGGTCCCAAGAGACCCAGTACTTC

J: TRBJ2-2
length: 14
D: TRBD2
V: TRBV6-2/TRBV6-3
size: .
CDR3: CASSYSGETGELFF
DNA: TGTGCCAGCAGTTATAGCGGGGAGACCGGGGAGCTGTTTTTT

J: TRBJ2-7
length: 16
D: TRBD1
V: TRBV5-1
size: .
CDR3: CASSLNTGTGGYEQYF
DNA: TGCGCCAGCAGCTTAAACACCGGGACAGGGGGGTACGAGCAGTACTTC

J: TRBJ1-3
length: 14
D: .
V: TRBV6-5
size: .
CDR3: CASSYGRAGNTIYF
DNA: TGTGCCAGCAGTTACGGCAGGGCTGGAAACACCATATATTTT

J: TRBJ2-7
length: 17
D: .
V: TRBV5-1
size: .
CDR3: CASSLGRRGTGPYEQYF
DNA: TGCGCCAGCAGCTTGGGTCGGCGGGGTACGGGGCCCTACGAGCAGTACTTC

J: TRBJ1-1
length: 13
D: .
V: TRBV9
size: .
CDR3: CASSATGNTEAFF
DNA: TGTGCCAGCAGCGCGACGGGGAACACTGAAGCTTTCTTT

J: TRBJ2-2
length: 14
D: .
V: TRBV9
size: few
CDR3: CASSPRGNTGELFF
DNA: TGTGCCAGCAGCCCCCGGGGGAACACCGGGGAGCTGTTTTTT

J: TRBJ2-2
length: 19
D: .
V: TRBV19
size: .
CDR3: CASSISPIVLGVNTGELFF
DNA: TGTGCCAGTAGTATTTCCCCCATCGTATTGGGGGTGAACACCGGGGAGCTGTTTTTT

J: TRBJ1-4
length: 16
D: .
V: TRBV9
size: .
CDR3: CASSVGVQATNEKLFF
DNA: TGTGCCAGCAGCGTTGGGGTCCAGGCAACTAATGAAAAACTGTTTTTT

J: TRBJ2-1
length: 14
D: .
V: TRBV6-2/TRBV6-3
size: .
CDR3: CASSYGSSYNEQFF
DNA: TGTGCCAGCAGTTACGGGAGCTCCTACAATGAGCAGTTCTTC